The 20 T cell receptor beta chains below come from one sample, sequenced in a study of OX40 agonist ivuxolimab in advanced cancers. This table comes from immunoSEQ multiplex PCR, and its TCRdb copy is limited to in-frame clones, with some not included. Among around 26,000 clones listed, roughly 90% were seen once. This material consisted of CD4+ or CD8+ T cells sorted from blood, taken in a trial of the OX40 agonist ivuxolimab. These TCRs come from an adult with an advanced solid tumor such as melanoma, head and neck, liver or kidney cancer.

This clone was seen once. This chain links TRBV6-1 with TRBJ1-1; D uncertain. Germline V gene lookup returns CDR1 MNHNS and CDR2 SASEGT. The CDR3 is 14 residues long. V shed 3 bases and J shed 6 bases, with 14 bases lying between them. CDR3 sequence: CASSDPTNRAEAFF. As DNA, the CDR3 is TGTGCCAGCAGTGACCCGACAAATAGGGCTGAAGCTTTCTTT.

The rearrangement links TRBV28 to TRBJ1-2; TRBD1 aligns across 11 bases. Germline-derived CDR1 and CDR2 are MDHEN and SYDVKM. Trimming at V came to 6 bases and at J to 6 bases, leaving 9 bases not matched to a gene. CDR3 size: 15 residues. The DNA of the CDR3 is TGTGCCAGCAGCGTATCGTGGACAGGGGGCGATGGCTACACCTTC. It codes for CASSVSWTGGDGYTF.

The chain's CDR3 is CASRERGAEAFF. DNA for the CDR3: TGTGCCAGCAGGGAGCGGGGTGCCGAAGCTTTCTTT. The V and J genes are TRBV11-1 and TRBJ1-1; D is unresolved. Per germline, CDR1 SGHAT and CDR2 FQDESV (reference sequence). V was clipped by 6 bases and J by 8 bases, with 13 bases between them. The CDR3 is made up of 12 amino acids.

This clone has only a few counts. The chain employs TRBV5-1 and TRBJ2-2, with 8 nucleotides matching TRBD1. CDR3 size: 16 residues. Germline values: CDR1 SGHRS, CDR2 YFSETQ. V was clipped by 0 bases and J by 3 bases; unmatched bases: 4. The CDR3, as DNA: TGCGCCAGCAGCTTGGTCCAGGGGGCCGACACCGGGGAGCTGTTTTTT. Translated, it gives CASSLVQGADTGELFF.

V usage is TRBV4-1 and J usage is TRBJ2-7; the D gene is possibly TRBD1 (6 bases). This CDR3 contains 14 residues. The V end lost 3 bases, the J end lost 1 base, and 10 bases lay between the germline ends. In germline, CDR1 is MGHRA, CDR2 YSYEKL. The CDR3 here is CASSHGRGSYEQYF. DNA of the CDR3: TGCGCCAGCAGCCACGGAAGGGGGTCCTACGAGCAGTACTTC.

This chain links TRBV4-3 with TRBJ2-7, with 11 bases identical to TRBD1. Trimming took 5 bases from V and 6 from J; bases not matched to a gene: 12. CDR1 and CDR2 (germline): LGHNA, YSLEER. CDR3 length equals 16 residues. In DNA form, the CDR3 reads TGCGCCAGCAGCAAAAGGGACGGGACAGGGGGTCGCGAGCAGTACTTC. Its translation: CASSKRDGTGGREQYF.

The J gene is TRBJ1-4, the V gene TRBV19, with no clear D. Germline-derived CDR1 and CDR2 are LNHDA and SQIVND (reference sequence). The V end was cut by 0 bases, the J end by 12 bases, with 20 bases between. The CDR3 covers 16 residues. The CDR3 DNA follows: TGTGCCAGTAGTATAGATGTGGCGCCCCATCCTTCGGAACTGTTTTTT. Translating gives CASSIDVAPHPSELFF.

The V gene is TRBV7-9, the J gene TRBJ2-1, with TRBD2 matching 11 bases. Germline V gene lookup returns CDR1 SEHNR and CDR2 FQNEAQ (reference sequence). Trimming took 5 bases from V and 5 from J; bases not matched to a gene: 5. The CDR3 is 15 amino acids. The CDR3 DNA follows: TGTGCCAGCAGCAAAACTAGCGGGGGACACAATGAGCAGTTCTTC. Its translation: CASSKTSGGHNEQFF.

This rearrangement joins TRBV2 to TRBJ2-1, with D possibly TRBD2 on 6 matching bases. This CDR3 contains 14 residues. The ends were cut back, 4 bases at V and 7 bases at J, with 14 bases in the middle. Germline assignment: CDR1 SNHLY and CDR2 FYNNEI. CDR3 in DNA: TGTGCCAGCAGTGGGGGACTCCTCTGGAATGAGCAGTTCTTC. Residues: CASSGGLLWNEQFF.

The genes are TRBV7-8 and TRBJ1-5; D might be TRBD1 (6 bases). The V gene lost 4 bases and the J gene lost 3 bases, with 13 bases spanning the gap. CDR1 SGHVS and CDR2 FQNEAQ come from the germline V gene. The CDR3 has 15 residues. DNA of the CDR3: TGTGCCAGCAGCTCGAGACAGGCCTCCAATCAGCCCCAGCATTTT. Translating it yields CASSSRQASNQPQHF.

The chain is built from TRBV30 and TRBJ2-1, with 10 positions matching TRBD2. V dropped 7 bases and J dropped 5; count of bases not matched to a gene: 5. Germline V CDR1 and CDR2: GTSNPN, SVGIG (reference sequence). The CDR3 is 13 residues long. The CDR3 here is CAFGLAAHNEQFF. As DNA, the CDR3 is TGTGCCTTCGGACTAGCGGCACACAATGAGCAGTTCTTC. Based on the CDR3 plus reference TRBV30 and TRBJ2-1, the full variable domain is SQTIHQWPATLVQPVGSPLSLECTVEGTSNPNLYWYRQAAGRGLQLLFYSVGIGQISSEVPQNLSASRPQDRQFILSSKKLLLSDSGFYLCAFGLAAHNEQFFGPGTRLTVL.

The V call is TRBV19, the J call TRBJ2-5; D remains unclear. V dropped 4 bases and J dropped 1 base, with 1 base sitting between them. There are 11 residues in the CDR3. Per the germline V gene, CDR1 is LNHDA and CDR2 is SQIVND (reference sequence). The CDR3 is CASSTQETQYF. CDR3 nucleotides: TGTGCCAGTAGTACCCAAGAGACCCAGTACTTC.

CDR3 in DNA: TGTGCCAGCAGCCAAGTTGGGCGACCCGCTGGGGCCAACGTCCTGACTTTC. As protein: CASSQVGRPAGANVLTF. The chain combines TRBV14 with TRBJ2-6; D is unclear. Per the germline V gene, CDR1 is SGHDN and CDR2 is FVKESK. This CDR3 is built from 17 residues. V gave up 1 base and J gave up 2 bases, with 12 bases separating them.

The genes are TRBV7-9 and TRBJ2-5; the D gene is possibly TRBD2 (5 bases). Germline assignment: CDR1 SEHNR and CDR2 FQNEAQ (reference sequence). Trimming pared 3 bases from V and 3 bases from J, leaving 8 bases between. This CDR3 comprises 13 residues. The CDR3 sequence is CASSFPGKETQYF. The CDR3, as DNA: TGTGCCAGCAGCTTCCCGGGGAAAGAGACCCAGTACTTC.

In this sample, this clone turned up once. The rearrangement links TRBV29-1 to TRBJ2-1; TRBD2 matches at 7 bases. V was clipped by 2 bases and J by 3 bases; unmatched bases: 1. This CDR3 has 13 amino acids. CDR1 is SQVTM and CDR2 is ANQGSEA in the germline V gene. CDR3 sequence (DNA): TGCAGCGTTGAAACTAGCGACTACAATGAGCAGTTCTTC. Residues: CSVETSDYNEQFF.

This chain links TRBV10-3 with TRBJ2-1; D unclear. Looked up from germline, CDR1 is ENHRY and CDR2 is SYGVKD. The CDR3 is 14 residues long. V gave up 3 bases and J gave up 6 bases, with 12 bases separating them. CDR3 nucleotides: TGTGCCATCAGTGATCTAGGGCCCAGCAATGAGCAGTTCTTC. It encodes CAISDLGPSNEQFF.

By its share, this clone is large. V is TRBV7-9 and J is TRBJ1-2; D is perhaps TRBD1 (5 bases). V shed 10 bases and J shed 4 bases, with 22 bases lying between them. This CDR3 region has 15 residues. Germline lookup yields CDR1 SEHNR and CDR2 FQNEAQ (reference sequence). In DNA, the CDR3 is TGTGCCATTCCACCCTCAGGGAGCGATAGCTATGGCTACACCTTC. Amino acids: CAIPPSGSDSYGYTF. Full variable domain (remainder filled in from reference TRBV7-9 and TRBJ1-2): DTGVSQNPRHKITKRGQNVTFRCDPISEHNRLYWYRQTLGQGPEFLTYFQNEAQLEKSRLLSDRFSAERPKGSFSTLEIQRTEQGDSAMYLCAIPPSGSDSYGYTFGSGTRLTVV.

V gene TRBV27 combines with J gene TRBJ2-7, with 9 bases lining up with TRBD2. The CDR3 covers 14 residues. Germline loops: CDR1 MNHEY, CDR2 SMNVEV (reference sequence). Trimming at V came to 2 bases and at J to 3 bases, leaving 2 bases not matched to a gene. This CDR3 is CASSLGAGGYEQYF. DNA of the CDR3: TGTGCCAGCAGTTTAGGAGCGGGGGGCTACGAGCAGTACTTC.

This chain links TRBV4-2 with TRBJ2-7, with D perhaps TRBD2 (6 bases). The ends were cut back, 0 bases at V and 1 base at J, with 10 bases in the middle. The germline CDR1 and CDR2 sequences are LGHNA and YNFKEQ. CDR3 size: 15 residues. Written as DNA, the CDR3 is TGTGCCAGCAGCCAAGAATCAGCGGGTTCCTACGAGCAGTACTTC. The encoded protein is CASSQESAGSYEQYF.

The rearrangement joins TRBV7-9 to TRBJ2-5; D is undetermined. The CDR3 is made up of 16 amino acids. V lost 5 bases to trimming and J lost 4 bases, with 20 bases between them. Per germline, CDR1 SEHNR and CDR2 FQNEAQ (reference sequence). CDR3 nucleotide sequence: TGTGCCAGCAGCCCCATTACTACCGATTGGCTAGAGACCCAGTACTTC. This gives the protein CASSPITTDWLETQYF.